A single sample is the source of the 23 T cell receptor beta chains below, sequenced in a study of T cells in localized non-small cell lung cancer. Measured with immunoSEQ multiplex PCR; TCRdb has only the in-frame clones, and not every one. The table shows 11,000 or so clones, with just under 30% occurring only once. This specimen was lung tumor tissue, taken before any cancer treatment. These receptors originate from a man aged 35 to 70 with stage I lung adenocarcinoma.

This clone was detected a few times. The rearrangement links TRBV6-8 to TRBJ1-2, with TRBD1 identical over 9 bases. V trimming: 5 bases; J trimming: 2 bases; junction bases outside the gene matches: 3. The CDR3 length is 14 residues. Germline V gene sequence: CDR1 MNHGY, CDR2 SAAAGT. CDR3 bases: TGTGCCAGCAGTGATACAGGGGGCAACTATGGCTACACCTTC. Its protein product is CASSDTGGNYGYTF.

V and J are TRBV18 and TRBJ1-1; 7 positions agree with TRBD1. The CDR3 runs 13 residues. The junction had 7 bases not matched to a gene; V was cut back by 5 bases and J by 7 bases. Germline V gene lookup returns CDR1 KGHSH and CDR2 LQKENI. CDR3 coding DNA: TGTGCCAGCTCATATAACAGGGGAAATGAAGCTTTCTTT. This codes for CASSYNRGNEAFF.

CDR3 loop: CSVVSRGQASNTEAFF. The CDR3 DNA reads as TGCAGCGTTGTATCCCGGGGACAGGCCTCGAACACTGAAGCTTTCTTT. This chain links TRBV29-1 with TRBJ1-1, with 8 nucleotides matching TRBD1. V dropped 4 bases and J dropped 1; count of bases not matched to a gene: 11. Germline V gene sequence: CDR1 SQVTM, CDR2 ANQGSEA. This CDR3 contains 16 residues.

This clone was recorded a few times. V usage is TRBV11-3 and J usage is TRBJ2-1; possible D gene TRBD2, 6 bases. The CDR3 has 16 residues. Trimming shortened V by 3 bases and J by 2 bases, and 14 bases separated the two germline ends. Germline CDR1 reads SGHNT; CDR2 reads YENEEA. The CDR3 region is CASSLGGPATYNEQFF. The CDR3 coding sequence is TGTGCCAGCAGCTTGGGAGGACCAGCTACCTACAATGAGCAGTTCTTC.

This clone was observed a few times. The V call is TRBV9, the J call TRBJ1-1, with TRBD1 identical over 7 bases. The CDR3 extends over 14 amino acids. V was clipped by 3 bases and J by 1 base; unmatched bases: 3. Germline CDR1 and CDR2: SGDLS and YYNGEE. The CDR3 DNA sequence: TGTGCCAGCAGCGGAACAGGGGAGAACACTGAAGCTTTCTTT. Residues: CASSGTGENTEAFF.

This clone was counted between two and nine times. The CDR3 sequence: CASSLVAGPYNEQFF. The CDR3 DNA reads TGTGCCAGCAGCTTAGTGGCGGGGCCCTACAATGAGCAGTTCTTC. This sequence joins TRBV11-3 and TRBJ2-1; D might be TRBD2 (6 bases). Germline V gene lookup returns CDR1 SGHNT and CDR2 YENEEA. CDR3 length: 15 residues. V was shortened by 1 base and J by 2 bases, with 9 bases between the two germline ends.

The gene calls are TRBV6-8 and TRBJ2-5, with no clear D. The CDR3 has 12 amino acids. Germline V gene sequence: CDR1 MNHGY, CDR2 SAAAGT. Trimming removed 4 bases from V and 6 bases from J, with 9 bases in between. The CDR3 sequence is CASSWVGQTQYF. CDR3 nucleotides: TGTGCCAGCAGTTGGGTCGGACAGACCCAGTACTTC.

The genes are TRBV6-8 and TRBJ1-2, with 7 bases lining up with TRBD1. Germline CDR1 MNHGY, CDR2 SAAAGT. The CDR3 has 16 residues. Germline trimming cut 4 bases from V and 2 bases from J; bases unmatched to any gene: 10. CDR3 protein: CASSSMGGGQNYGYTF. For the CDR3, the DNA is TGTGCCAGCAGTTCAATGGGTGGGGGACAGAACTATGGCTACACCTTC.

V gene TRBV9 combines with J gene TRBJ2-5; tentatively, D is TRBD1 or TRBD2 (6 bases each). The CDR3 extends over 12 amino acids. V was clipped by 6 bases and J by 4 bases, with 10 bases between them. Per germline, CDR1 SGDLS and CDR2 YYNGEE. CDR3 residues: CASIRGLETQYF. CDR3 coding DNA: TGTGCCAGCATTCGGGGGCTAGAGACCCAGTACTTC.

The rearrangement joins TRBV6-8 to TRBJ1-1, with a possible D match to TRBD1 (6 bases). The CDR3 spans 14 residues. CDR1 and CDR2 from the germline V gene are MNHGY and SAAAGT. V lost 10 bases and J 5 bases, leaving 20 bases between the germline ends. As DNA, the CDR3 is TGTGCCATCAGAGGAACCGGGACATTAACTGAAGCTTTCTTT. Protein product: CAIRGTGTLTEAFF.

V gene TRBV18 combines with J gene TRBJ1-1, with 7 bases aligning to TRBD1. Trimming cost V 5 bases and J 3 bases; bases outside gene matches: 6. Looked up from germline, CDR1 is KGHSH and CDR2 is LQKENI. The CDR3 runs 14 residues. The CDR3 here is CASSVRQGDTEAFF. The CDR3 DNA is TGTGCCAGCTCAGTACGACAGGGCGACACTGAAGCTTTCTTT.

DNA for the CDR3: TGTGCCAGCAGTTACCTCGGGGGGTCCACTGAAGCTTTCTTT. It codes for CASSYLGGSTEAFF. This chain uses TRBV6-8 with TRBJ1-1; D is possibly TRBD1 (5 bases). Germline CDR1 is MNHGY and CDR2 is SAAAGT. The CDR3 runs 14 residues. Trimming removed 2 bases from V and 4 bases from J, with 11 bases in between.

The CDR3 region is CASSPGTLAGGHTQYF. In DNA, the CDR3 is TGCGCCAGCAGCCCCGGGACACTAGCGGGGGGTCATACGCAGTATTTT. The chain joins TRBV4-1 to TRBJ2-3; TRBD2 matches 12 bases. CDR3 size: 16 residues. The germline gives CDR1 MGHRA, CDR2 YSYEKL. Trimming took 4 bases from V and 7 from J; bases not matched to a gene: 9.

The V and J genes are TRBV11-3 and TRBJ2-7; D perhaps matches TRBD1 (6 bases). Germline V gene sequence: CDR1 SGHNT, CDR2 YENEEA. V lost 1 base and J lost 3, with 13 bases in between. The CDR3 runs 15 residues. CDR3 DNA: TGTGCCAGCAGCTTAGTGGCAGGGGCCCACTACGAGCAGTACTTC. Translated: CASSLVAGAHYEQYF.

This clone was seen more than once but under ten times. This chain connects TRBV7-2 to TRBJ1-1; D remains ambiguous. The CDR3 loop spans 13 amino acids. Germline assignment: CDR1 SGHTA and CDR2 FQGNSA. With 2 bases removed from V and 4 bases from J, the gap between germline ends came to 8 bases. The CDR3 DNA follows: TGTGCCAGCAGCTTAACTAGTGTCACTGAAGCTTTCTTT. Translation: CASSLTSVTEAFF. The entire variable domain, with the rest obtained from reference TRBV7-2 and TRBJ1-1, is as follows: GAGVSQSPSNKVTEKGKDVELRCDPISGHTALYWYRQSLGQGLEFLIYFQGNSAPDKSGLPSDRFSAERTGGSVSTLTIQRTQQEDSAVYLCASSLTSVTEAFFGQGTRLTVV.

This clone has just a few counts. The rearrangement joins TRBV6-8 to TRBJ2-7; D gene ambiguous. The CDR3 contains 16 residues. V was cut by 2 bases and J by 3 bases, with 17 bases left in between. Germline assignment: CDR1 MNHGY and CDR2 SAAAGT. CDR3 nucleotides: TGTGCCAGCAGTTACACAACTACTCGTACACTCTACGAGCAGTACTTC. It yields the protein CASSYTTTRTLYEQYF.

This clone appeared a single time. V is TRBV19 and J is TRBJ1-2, with 7 bases aligning to TRBD1. This CDR3 is 14 amino acids long. Per germline, CDR1 LNHDA and CDR2 SQIVND (reference sequence). V shed 6 bases and J 6 bases; nucleotides not matched to a gene: 10. Here the CDR3 DNA reads TGTGCCAGTAGCTTGAGGGACAGACTCCATGGCTACACCTTC. This codes for CASSLRDRLHGYTF.

The gene calls are TRBV5-1 and TRBJ1-4; 8 bases are shared with TRBD1. From germline, CDR1 is SGHRS and CDR2 YFSETQ. V gave up 5 bases and J gave up 4 bases; unmatched junction bases: 4. This CDR3 has 14 amino acids. The CDR3 is CASRQQGGNEKLFF. Here the CDR3 DNA reads TGCGCCAGCAGACAACAGGGGGGTAATGAAAAACTGTTTTTT.

This chain uses TRBV9 with TRBJ1-5, with D unclear. Germline lookup yields CDR1 SGDLS and CDR2 YYNGEE. Trimming took off 5 bases at V and 7 bases at J, with 13 bases between the two ends. This CDR3 is built from 13 residues. The CDR3 DNA follows: TGTGCCAGCAGTGAGTCGGGATGGCAGCCCCAGCATTTT. Amino acids: CASSESGWQPQHF.

The chain employs TRBV6-8 and TRBJ1-2; tentative D call: TRBD1 (6 bases). Trimming removed 7 bases from V and 4 bases from J, with 16 bases in between. Germline V gene sequence: CDR1 MNHGY, CDR2 SAAAGT. CDR3 length: 14 residues. CDR3 in DNA: TGTGCCAGCACCCAAGGGGGGGTAGGCTATGGCTACACCTTC. Residues: CASTQGGVGYGYTF.

V usage is TRBV9 and J usage is TRBJ2-3; weak D call: TRBD2 (5 bases). Germline V gives CDR1 SGDLS, CDR2 YYNGEE. This CDR3 has 15 amino acids. With 0 bases removed from V and 3 bases from J, the gap between germline ends came to 11 bases. Written as DNA, the CDR3 is TGTGCCAGCAGCGTAGTAGGCGGCGGGACAGATACGCAGTATTTT. Translation: CASSVVGGGTDTQYF.

The rearrangement uses TRBV19 and TRBJ2-7, with D unclear. This CDR3 has 11 amino acids. CDR1 is LNHDA and CDR2 is SQIVND in the germline V gene (reference sequence). Trimming left V 6 bases short and J 3 bases short, with 6 bases between. CDR3 DNA: TGTGCCAGTAGGGACGGCTACGAGCAGTACTTC. It is translated as CASRDGYEQYF.

This sequence joins TRBV9 and TRBJ2-2; D remains unclear. V was trimmed by 2 bases and J by 3 bases, leaving 2 bases between them. Germline V CDR1 and CDR2: SGDLS, YYNGEE. The CDR3 has 12 residues. The CDR3 nucleotides read TGTGCCAGCAGCGTTTACACCGGGGAGCTGTTTTTT. This translates into CASSVYTGELFF.